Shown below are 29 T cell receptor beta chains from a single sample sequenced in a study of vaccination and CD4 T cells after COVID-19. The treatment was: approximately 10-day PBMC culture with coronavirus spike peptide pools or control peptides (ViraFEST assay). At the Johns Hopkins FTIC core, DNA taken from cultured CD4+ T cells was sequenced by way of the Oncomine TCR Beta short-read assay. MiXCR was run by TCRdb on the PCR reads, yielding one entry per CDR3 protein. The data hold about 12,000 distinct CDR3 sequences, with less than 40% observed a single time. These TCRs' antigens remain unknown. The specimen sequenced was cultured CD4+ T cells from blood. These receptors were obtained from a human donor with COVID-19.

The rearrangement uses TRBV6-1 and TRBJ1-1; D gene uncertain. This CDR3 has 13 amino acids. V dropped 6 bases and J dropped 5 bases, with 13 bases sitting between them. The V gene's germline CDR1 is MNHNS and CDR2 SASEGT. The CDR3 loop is CASSPARETEAFF. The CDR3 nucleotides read TGTGCCAGCAGCCCCGCTCGGGAAACTGAAGCTTTCTTT.

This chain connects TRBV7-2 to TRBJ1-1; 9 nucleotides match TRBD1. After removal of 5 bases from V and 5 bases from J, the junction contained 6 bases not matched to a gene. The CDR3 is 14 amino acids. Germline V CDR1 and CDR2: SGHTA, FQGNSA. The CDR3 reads CASSTTGGVTEAFF. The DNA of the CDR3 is TGTGCCAGCAGCACCACAGGGGGCGTTACTGAAGCTTTCTTT.

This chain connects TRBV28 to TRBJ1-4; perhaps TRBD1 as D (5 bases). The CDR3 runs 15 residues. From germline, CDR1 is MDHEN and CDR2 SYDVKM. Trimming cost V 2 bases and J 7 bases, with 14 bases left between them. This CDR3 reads CASSLIAGSGEKLFF. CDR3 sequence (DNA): TGTGCCAGCAGTTTAATCGCAGGGTCAGGTGAAAAACTGTTTTTT.

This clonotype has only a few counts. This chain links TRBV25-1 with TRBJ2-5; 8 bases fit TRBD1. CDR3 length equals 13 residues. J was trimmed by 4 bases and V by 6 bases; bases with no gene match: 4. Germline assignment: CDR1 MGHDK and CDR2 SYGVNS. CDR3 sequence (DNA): TGTGCCAGCAGAGGACAGGGCAGAGAGACCCAGTACTTC. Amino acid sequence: CASRGQGRETQYF.

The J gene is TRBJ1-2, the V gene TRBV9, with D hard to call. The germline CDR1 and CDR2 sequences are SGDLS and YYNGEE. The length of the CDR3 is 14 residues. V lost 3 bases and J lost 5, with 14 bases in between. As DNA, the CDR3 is TGTGCCAGCAGCGGGGCGATCGACCCGTATGGCTACACCTTC. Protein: CASSGAIDPYGYTF.

The CDR3 loop is CASSDWDLPGTEAFF. The CDR3 region has the DNA TGTGCCAGCAGTGATTGGGACTTACCCGGGACTGAAGCTTTCTTT. The chain combines TRBV6-1 with TRBJ1-1; D is possibly TRBD1 (5 bases). The V and J ends lost 3 bases and 5 bases respectively, with 16 bases between them. The germline gives CDR1 MNHNS, CDR2 SASEGT. The CDR3 consists of 15 residues.

CDR3 amino acids: CASSLTGGNQPQHF. CDR3 nucleotides: TGCGCCAGCAGCCTGACAGGGGGCAATCAGCCCCAGCATTTT. The chain joins TRBV5-1 to TRBJ1-5; 8 bases fit TRBD1. The CDR3 covers 14 residues. With V trimmed by 4 bases and J by 2 bases, 2 bases remained unmatched. Per germline, CDR1 SGHRS and CDR2 YFSETQ.

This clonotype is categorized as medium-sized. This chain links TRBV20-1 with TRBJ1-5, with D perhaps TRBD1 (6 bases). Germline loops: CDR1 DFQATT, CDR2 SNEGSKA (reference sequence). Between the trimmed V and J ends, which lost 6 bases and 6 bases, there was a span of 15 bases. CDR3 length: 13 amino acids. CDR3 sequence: CSAWTDSAQPQHF. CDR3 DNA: TGCAGTGCGTGGACAGATTCAGCTCAGCCCCAGCATTTT.

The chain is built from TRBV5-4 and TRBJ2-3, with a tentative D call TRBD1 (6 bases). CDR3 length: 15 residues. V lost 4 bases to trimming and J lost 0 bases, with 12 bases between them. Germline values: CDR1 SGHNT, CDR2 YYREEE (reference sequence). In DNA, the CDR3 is TGTGCCAGCAGCCTCGACAGGTTTAGCACAGATACGCAGTATTTT. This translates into CASSLDRFSTDTQYF.

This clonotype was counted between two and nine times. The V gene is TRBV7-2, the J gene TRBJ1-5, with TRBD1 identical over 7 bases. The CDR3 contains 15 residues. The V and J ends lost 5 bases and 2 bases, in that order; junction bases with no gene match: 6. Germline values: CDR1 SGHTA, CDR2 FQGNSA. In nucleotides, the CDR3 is TGTGCCAGCAGCCCAGGGGGGGGGGGCAATCAGCCCCAGCATTTT. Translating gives CASSPGGGGNQPQHF.

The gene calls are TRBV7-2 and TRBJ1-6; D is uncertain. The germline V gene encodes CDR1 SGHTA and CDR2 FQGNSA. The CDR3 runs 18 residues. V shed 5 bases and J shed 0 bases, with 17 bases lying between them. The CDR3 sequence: CASSLLVDTSSYNSPLHF. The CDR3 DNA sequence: TGTGCCAGCAGCCTGTTAGTTGACACCAGCTCCTATAATTCACCCCTCCACTTT.

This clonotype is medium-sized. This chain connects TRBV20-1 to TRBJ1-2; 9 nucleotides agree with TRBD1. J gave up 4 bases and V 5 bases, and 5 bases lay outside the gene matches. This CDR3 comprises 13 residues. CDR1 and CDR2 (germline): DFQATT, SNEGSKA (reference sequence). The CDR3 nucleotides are TGCAGTGCTGGGGGACAGGGAGGCTATGGCTACACCTTC. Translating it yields CSAGGQGGYGYTF.

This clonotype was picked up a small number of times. The CDR3 protein is CASSLLAGVMNTEAFF. As DNA, the CDR3 is TGTGCCAGCAGCTTATTGGCAGGGGTCATGAACACTGAAGCTTTCTTT. The J gene is TRBJ1-1, the V gene TRBV7-2; perhaps TRBD1 as D (6 bases). Trimming shortened V by 2 bases and J by 0 bases, and 13 bases separated the two germline ends. The CDR3 is 16 amino acids. Germline-derived CDR1 and CDR2 are SGHTA and FQGNSA.

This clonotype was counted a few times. For the CDR3, the DNA is TGCAGTGCTAGCCCCCCTGGACTAGCGGGGGGGCTCGGGACCCAGTACTTC. Translating gives CSASPPGLAGGLGTQYF. This chain uses TRBV20-1 with TRBJ2-5; 15 nucleotides agree with TRBD2. CDR1 is DFQATT and CDR2 is SNEGSKA in the germline V gene (reference sequence). This CDR3 has 17 amino acids. The V segment lost 3 bases and the J segment 7 bases; nucleotides outside the gene matches: 12.

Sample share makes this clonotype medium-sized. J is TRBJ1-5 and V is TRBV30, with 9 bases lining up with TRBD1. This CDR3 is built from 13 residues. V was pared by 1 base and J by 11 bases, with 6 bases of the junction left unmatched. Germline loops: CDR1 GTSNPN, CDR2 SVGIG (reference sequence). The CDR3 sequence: CAWSAGQGVAQHF. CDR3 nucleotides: TGTGCCTGGAGTGCGGGACAGGGTGTGGCCCAGCATTTT.

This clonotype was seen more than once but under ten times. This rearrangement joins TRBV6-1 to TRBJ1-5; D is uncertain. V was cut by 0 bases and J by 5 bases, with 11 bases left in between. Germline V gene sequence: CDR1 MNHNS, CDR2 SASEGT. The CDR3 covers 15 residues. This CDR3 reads CASSEAGGDYQPQHF. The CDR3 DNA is TGTGCCAGCAGTGAAGCTGGCGGAGACTATCAGCCCCAGCATTTT.

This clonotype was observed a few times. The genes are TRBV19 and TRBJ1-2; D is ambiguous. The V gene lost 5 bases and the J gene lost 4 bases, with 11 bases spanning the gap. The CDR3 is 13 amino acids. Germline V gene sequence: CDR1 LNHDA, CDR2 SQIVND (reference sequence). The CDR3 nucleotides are TGTGCCAGTAGTCTGGACCCGATCTATGGCTACACCTTC. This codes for CASSLDPIYGYTF.

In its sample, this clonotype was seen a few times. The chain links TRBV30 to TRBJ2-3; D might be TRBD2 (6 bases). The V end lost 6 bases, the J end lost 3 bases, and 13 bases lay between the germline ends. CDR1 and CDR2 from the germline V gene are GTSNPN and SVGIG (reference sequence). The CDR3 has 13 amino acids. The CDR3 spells CACLWGETDTQYF. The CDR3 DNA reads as TGTGCCTGCCTTTGGGGGGAGACAGATACGCAGTATTTT.

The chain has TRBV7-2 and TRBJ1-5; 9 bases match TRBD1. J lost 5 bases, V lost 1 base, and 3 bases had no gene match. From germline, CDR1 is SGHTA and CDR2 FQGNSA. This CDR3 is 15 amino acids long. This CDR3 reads CASSLDRGQDQPQHF. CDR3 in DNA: TGTGCCAGCAGCTTAGACAGGGGGCAGGATCAGCCCCAGCATTTT.

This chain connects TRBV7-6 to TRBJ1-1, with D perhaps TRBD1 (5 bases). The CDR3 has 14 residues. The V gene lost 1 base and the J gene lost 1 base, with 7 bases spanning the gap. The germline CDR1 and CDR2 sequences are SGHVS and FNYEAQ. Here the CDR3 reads CASSLGGTNTEAFF. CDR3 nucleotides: TGTGCCAGCAGCTTAGGTGGGACGAACACTGAAGCTTTCTTT.

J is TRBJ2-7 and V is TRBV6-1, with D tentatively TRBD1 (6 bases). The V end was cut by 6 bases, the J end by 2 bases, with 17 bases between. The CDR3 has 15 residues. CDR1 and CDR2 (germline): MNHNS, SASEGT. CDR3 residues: CASRGQLQPTYEQYF. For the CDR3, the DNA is TGTGCCAGCAGAGGACAGTTACAACCAACCTACGAGCAGTACTTC.

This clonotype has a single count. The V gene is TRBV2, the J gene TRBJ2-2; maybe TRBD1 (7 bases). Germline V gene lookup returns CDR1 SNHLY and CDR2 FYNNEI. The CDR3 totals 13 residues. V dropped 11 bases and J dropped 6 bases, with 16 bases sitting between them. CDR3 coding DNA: TGTGCCCACGAGTCAGGGGGGCCCGGGGAGCTGTTTTTT. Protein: CAHESGGPGELFF.

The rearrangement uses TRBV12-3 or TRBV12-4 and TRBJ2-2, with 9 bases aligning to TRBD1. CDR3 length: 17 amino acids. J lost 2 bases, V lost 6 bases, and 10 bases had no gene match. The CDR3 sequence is CASSLAPGQGNTGELFF. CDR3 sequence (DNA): TGTGCCAGCAGCTTGGCACCGGGACAGGGTAACACCGGGGAGCTGTTTTTT.

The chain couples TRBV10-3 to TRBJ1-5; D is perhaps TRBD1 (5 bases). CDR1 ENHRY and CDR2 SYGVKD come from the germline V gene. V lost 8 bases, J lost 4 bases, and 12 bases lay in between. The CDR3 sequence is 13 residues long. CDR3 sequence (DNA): TGTGCCATCGCCGACAGACTTAATCAGCCCCAGCATTTT. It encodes CAIADRLNQPQHF.

This chain's CDR3 is CASSLGQGEATEAFF. For the CDR3, the DNA is TGTGCCAGCAGCTTAGGTCAGGGTGAGGCCACTGAAGCTTTCTTT. This rearrangement joins TRBV7-9 to TRBJ1-1; possibly TRBD1 for D (5 bases). V gave up 1 base and J gave up 4 bases, with 13 bases separating them. The CDR3 loop spans 15 amino acids. Germline lookup yields CDR1 SEHNR and CDR2 FQNEAQ (reference sequence).

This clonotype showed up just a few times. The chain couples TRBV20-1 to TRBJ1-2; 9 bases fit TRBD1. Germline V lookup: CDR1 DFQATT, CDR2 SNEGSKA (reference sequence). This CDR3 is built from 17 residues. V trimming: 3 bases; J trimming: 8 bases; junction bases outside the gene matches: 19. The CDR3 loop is CSARGRTTGTGTGGYTF. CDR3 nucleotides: TGCAGTGCTAGGGGACGGACGACCGGGACAGGGACAGGCGGCTACACCTTC.

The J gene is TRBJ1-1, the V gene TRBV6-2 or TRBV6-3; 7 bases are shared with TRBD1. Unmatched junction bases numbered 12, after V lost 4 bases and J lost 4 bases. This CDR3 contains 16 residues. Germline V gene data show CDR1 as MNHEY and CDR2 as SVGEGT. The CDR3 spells CASSWDSLVGGTEAFF. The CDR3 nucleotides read TGTGCCAGCAGTTGGGACAGCTTAGTGGGAGGCACTGAAGCTTTCTTT.

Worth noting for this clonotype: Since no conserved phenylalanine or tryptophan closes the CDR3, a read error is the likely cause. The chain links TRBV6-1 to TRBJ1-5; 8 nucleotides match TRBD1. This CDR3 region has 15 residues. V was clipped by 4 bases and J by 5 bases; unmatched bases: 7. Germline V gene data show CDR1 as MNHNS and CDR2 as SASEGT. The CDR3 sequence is CASSASGGAYQPQHL. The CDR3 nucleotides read TGTGCCAGCAGTGCTTCAGGGGGCGCTTATCAGCCCCAGCATCTT.

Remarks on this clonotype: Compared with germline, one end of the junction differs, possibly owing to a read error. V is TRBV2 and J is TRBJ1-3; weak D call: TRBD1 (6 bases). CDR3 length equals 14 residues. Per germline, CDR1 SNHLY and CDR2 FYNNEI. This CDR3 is CTSRAGGLGNTIYF. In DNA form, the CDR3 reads TGTACCAGCAGGGCCGGGGGGCTTGGAAACACCATATATTTT.